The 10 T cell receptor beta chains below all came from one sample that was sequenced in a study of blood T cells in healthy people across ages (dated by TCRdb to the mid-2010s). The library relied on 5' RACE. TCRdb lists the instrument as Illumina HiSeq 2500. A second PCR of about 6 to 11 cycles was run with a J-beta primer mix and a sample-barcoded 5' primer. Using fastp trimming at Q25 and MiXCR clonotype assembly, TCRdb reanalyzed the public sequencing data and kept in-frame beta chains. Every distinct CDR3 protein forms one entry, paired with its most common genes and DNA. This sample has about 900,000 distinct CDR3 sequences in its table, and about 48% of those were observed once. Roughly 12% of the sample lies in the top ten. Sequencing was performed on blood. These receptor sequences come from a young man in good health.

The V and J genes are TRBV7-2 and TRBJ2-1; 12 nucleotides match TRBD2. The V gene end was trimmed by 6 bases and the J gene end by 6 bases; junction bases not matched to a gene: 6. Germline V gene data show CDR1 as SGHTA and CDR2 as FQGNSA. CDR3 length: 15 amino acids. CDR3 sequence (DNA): TGTGCCAGCAGATCTAGCGGGGGGGCGGTCAATGAGCAGTTCTTC. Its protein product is CASRSSGGAVNEQFF.

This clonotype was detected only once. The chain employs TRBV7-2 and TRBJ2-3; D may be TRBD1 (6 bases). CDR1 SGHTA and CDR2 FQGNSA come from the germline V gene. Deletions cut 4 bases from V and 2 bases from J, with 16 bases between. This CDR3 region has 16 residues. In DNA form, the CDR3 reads TGTGCCAGCAGCTCGCATGGACAGCTGTACACAGATACGCAGTATTTT. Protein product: CASSSHGQLYTDTQYF. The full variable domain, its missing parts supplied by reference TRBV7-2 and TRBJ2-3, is GAGVSQSPSNKVTEKGKDVELRCDPISGHTALYWYRQSLGQGLEFLIYFQGNSAPDKSGLPSDRFSAERTGGSVSTLTIQRTQQEDSAVYLCASSSHGQLYTDTQYFGPGTRLTVL.

The chain's CDR3 is CAISVTGTNTEAFF. Here the CDR3 DNA reads TGTGCCATCAGTGTGACCGGTACGAACACTGAAGCTTTCTTT. The chain couples TRBV10-3 to TRBJ1-1; D ambiguous. V gave up 4 bases and J gave up 1 base, with 10 bases separating them. The CDR3 is 14 amino acids. Germline CDR1 reads ENHRY; CDR2 reads SYGVKD.

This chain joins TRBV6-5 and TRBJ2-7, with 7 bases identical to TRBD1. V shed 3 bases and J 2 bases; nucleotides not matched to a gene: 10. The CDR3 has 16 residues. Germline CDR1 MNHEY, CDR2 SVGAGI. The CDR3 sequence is CASSYQIGTAPYEQYF. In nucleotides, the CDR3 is TGTGCCAGCAGTTATCAAATCGGGACAGCCCCCTACGAGCAGTACTTC.

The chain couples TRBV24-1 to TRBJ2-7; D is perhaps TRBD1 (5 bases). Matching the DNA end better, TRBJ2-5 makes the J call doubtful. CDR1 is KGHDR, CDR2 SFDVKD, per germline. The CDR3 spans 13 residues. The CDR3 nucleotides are TGTGCCACCAGTGAAGGCAGGGAAGAGACCCAGTACTTC. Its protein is CATSEGREETQYF.

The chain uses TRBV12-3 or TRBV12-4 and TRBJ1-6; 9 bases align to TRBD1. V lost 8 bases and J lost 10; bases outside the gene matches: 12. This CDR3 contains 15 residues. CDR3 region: CASRDRVVVGSPLHF. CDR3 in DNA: TGTGCCAGCCGGGACAGGGTGGTGGTGGGATCACCCCTCCACTTT.

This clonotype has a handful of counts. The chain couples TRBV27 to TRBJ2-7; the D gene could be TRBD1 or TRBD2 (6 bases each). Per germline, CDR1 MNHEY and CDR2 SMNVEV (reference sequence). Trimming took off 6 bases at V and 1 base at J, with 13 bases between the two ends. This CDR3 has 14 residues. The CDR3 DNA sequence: TGTGCCAGCAGCGATACAGGGACTTCCTACGAGCAGTACTTC. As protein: CASSDTGTSYEQYF.

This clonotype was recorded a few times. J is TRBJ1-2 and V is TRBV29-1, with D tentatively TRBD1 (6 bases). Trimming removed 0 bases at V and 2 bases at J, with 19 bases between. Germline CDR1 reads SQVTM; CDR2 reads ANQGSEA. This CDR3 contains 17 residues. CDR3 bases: TGCAGCGTTGAAGATCGGCAGGACAGACCGTTGAACTATGGCTACACCTTC. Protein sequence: CSVEDRQDRPLNYGYTF.

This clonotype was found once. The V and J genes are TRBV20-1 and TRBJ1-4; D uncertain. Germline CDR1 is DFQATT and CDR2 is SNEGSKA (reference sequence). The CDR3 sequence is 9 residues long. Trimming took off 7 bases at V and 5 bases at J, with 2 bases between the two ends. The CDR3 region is CSENEKLFF. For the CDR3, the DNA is TGCAGTGAAAATGAAAAACTGTTTTTT.

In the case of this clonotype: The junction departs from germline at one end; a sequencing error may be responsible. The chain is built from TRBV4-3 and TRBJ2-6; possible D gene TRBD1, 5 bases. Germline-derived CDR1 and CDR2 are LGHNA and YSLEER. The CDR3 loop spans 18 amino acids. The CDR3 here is CASSQEGQPYSGVNVLTF. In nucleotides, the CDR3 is TGCGCCAGCAGCCAAGAGGGGCAGCCTTACTCTGGGGTCAACGTCCTGACTTTC.